In its sample, the clone carrying this TCR beta chain was seen a few times. No antigen is known for it. In germline, CDR1 is MNHEY, CDR2 SVGAGI. The CDR3 runs 15 residues. Trimming removed 2 bases at V and 3 bases at J, with 14 bases between. This specimen comes from a study of shared clonotypes between healthy human individuals. Study-wide findings and caveats: The diversity represented, both genetic and in exposure history, was limited by few donors. Larger richness was generally estimated for naive than memory subsets.

The protocol was immunoSEQ multiplex PCR, while the TCRdb copy is restricted to in-frame clones and leaves out a portion. The sample lists over a million clones, around 76% occurring once. The sequence derives from a man between 18 and 29 years old in good health. Sequenced input: memory CD4+ T cells sorted from blood. Subset noted: CD45RA-negative fraction. The V and J genes are TRBV6-5 and TRBJ2-7; D remains unclear. The CDR3 loop is CASSYVSSRGYEQYF. The CDR3 DNA reads TGTGCCAGCAGTTACGTCTCCTCCCGAGGCTACGAGCAGTACTTC.